These T cell receptor beta chains were read from a single sample in a study of Graves' ophthalmopathy and Graves' hyperthyroidism. TCRdb reprocessed the multiplex PCR reads with MiXCR, giving one entry per CDR3 protein. The sample yields about half a million distinct CDR3 sequences, around 14% seen once. The sequenced material came from blood. The receptors derive from a woman younger than 45 with Graves' ophthalmopathy. Both conserved end residues are part of each CDR3. A D gene is named only where the DNA matches it firmly. Clone size is not always given. Where it is, it says once, few, many or a class for expanded clones.

size,V,J,D,CDR3,DNA
many,TRBV20-1,TRBJ2-7,.,CSAGQRETSSYEQYF,TGCAGTGCTGGACAGAGAGAGACGAGCTCCTACGAGCAGTACTTC
.,TRBV3-1,TRBJ2-7,.,CASSHDFYEQYF,TGTGCCAGCAGCCACGACTTCTACGAGCAGTACTTC
many,TRBV15,TRBJ2-5,.,CATSRDLALGAETQYF,TGTGCCACCAGCAGAGATCTGGCCCTTGGAGCCGAGACCCAGTACTTC
many,TRBV12-3/TRBV12-4,TRBJ1-2,TRBD1,CASSRGQGGYTF,TGTGCCAGCAGCCGTGGACAGGGAGGCTACACCTTC
.,TRBV30,TRBJ1-1,.,CAWSPRFTAVETFF,TGTGCCTGGAGTCCCCGTTTCACCGCGGTGGAAACTTTCTTT
many,TRBV30,TRBJ2-7,.,CAWSVGTLYEQYF,TGTGCCTGGAGTGTCGGGACACTCTACGAGCAGTACTTC
many,TRBV5-1,TRBJ2-2,TRBD2,CASSFSASGTGELFF,TGCGCCAGCAGCTTCTCGGCTAGCGGGACCGGGGAGCTGTTTTTT
many,TRBV28,TRBJ1-1,.,CASSLSPQPHTEAFF,TGTGCCAGCAGTTTGTCCCCACAGCCACACACTGAAGCTTTCTTT
many,TRBV6-1,TRBJ1-1,TRBD1,CASSADRVNTEAFF,TGTGCCAGCAGTGCGGACAGGGTGAACACTGAAGCTTTCTTT
many,TRBV7-9,TRBJ1-6,.,CASSPRRAVNSPLHF,TGTGCCAGCAGCCCTAGGAGGGCAGTGAATTCACCCCTCCACTTT
few,TRBV18,TRBJ1-2,TRBD1,CASSPIGARGNGYTF,TGTGCCAGCTCACCCATAGGTGCCAGGGGGAACGGCTACACCTTC
many,TRBV28,TRBJ2-5,.,CASSRQETQYF,TGTGCCAGCAGTAGACAGGAGACCCAGTACTTC
.,TRBV20-1,TRBJ1-5,TRBD1,CSARGQGEYQPQHF,TGCAGTGCTAGAGGACAGGGGGAGTATCAGCCCCAGCATTTT
few,TRBV14,TRBJ1-2,.,CASSQEDVRYGYTF,TGTGCCAGCAGCCAGGAAGACGTTCGGTATGGCTACACCTTC
many,TRBV6-1,TRBJ2-5,TRBD2,CASDSGGAEETQYF,TGTGCCAGCGATAGCGGGGGGGCTGAAGAGACCCAGTACTTC
many,TRBV27,TRBJ2-4,TRBD1,CASSARQDRLAKNIQYF,TGTGCCAGCAGTGCCCGCCAGGACAGGCTAGCCAAAAACATTCAGTACTTC
.,TRBV3-1,TRBJ2-7,TRBD2,CASSQERGSGGIYEQYF,TGTGCCAGCAGCCAAGAAAGAGGAAGCGGGGGAATCTACGAGCAGTACTTC
many,TRBV28,TRBJ1-5,.,CASSTGNSNQPQHF,TGTGCCAGCAGCACAGGCAATAGCAATCAGCCCCAGCATTTT
.,TRBV11-3,TRBJ2-7,TRBD2,CASSSRTSGSEQYF,TGTGCCAGCAGCTCGCGGACTAGCGGGAGCGAGCAGTACTTC
.,TRBV30,TRBJ2-2,.,CAWGPSTGELFF,TGTGCCTGGGGGCCCTCCACCGGGGAGCTGTTTTTT
many,TRBV12-3/TRBV12-4,TRBJ2-7,.,CASSLFPGEQYF,TGTGCCAGCAGTTTATTTCCGGGCGAGCAGTACTTC
many,TRBV6-1,TRBJ1-3,.,CASRPAVYSGNTIYF,TGTGCCAGCAGACCCGCCGTTTACTCTGGAAACACCATATATTTT
many,TRBV5-6,TRBJ1-2,.,CASSFGEINYGYTF,TGTGCCAGCAGCTTTGGGGAAATTAACTATGGCTACACCTTC
many,TRBV19,TRBJ1-1,TRBD1,CASSPRTGDMNTEAFF,TGTGCCAGTAGTCCCAGGACAGGGGACATGAACACTGAAGCTTTCTTT
many,TRBV30,TRBJ2-2,.,CAWSVGDPGELFF,TGTGCCTGGAGTGTAGGGGATCCCGGGGAGCTGTTTTTT
many,TRBV25-1,TRBJ2-5,.,CASINSGTQYF,TGTGCCAGCATCAACTCCGGGACCCAGTACTTC
many,TRBV9,TRBJ1-5,.,CASSGETEPNQPQHF,TGTGCCAGCAGCGGAGAGACGGAGCCCAATCAGCCCCAGCATTTT
few,TRBV30,TRBJ1-1,.,CAWQGDRNTEAFF,TGTGCCTGGCAAGGGGACCGGAACACTGAAGCTTTCTTT
many,TRBV7-9,TRBJ2-7,TRBD2,CASSSPTSGHEQYF,TGTGCCAGCAGCTCGCCTACTAGCGGACACGAGCAGTACTTC
many,TRBV11-2,TRBJ1-3,.,CASKTSGNTIYF,TGTGCCAGCAAAACCTCTGGAAACACCATATATTTT
few,TRBV18,TRBJ1-1,TRBD1,CASSKGQGAITEAFF,TGTGCCAGCTCGAAGGGGCAGGGGGCGATCACTGAAGCTTTCTTT
.,TRBV27,TRBJ1-1,.,CASRGGSIEAFF,TGTGCCAGCAGGGGGGGTAGTATTGAAGCTTTCTTT